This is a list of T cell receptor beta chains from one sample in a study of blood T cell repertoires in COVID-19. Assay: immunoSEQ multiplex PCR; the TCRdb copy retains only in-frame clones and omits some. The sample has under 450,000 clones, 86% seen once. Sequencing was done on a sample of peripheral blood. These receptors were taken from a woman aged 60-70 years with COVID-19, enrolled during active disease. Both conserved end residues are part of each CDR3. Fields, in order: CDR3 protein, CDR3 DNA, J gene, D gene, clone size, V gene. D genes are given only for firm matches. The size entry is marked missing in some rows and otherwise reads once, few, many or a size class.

cdr3_aa: CASSPAQGAYGYTF
cdr3_nt: TGCGCCAGCAGCCCAGCTCAGGGGGCCTATGGCTACACCTTC
j_call: TRBJ1-2
d_call: TRBD1
clone_size: .
v_call: TRBV5-1

cdr3_aa: CASSYRAVSGANVLTF
cdr3_nt: TGTGCCAGCAGTTACCGCGCGGTCTCTGGGGCCAACGTCCTGACTTTC
j_call: TRBJ2-6
d_call: .
clone_size: .
v_call: TRBV6-2/TRBV6-3

cdr3_aa: CASSTNSGANVLTF
cdr3_nt: TGTGCCAGCAGCACAAACTCTGGGGCCAACGTCCTGACTTTC
j_call: TRBJ2-6
d_call: .
clone_size: .
v_call: TRBV9

cdr3_aa: CAITPRGGFNEQFF
cdr3_nt: TGTGCCATCACGCCCCGCGGGGGATTCAATGAGCAGTTCTTC
j_call: TRBJ2-1
d_call: TRBD2
clone_size: .
v_call: TRBV10-3

cdr3_aa: CASSGGQKNFYGYTF
cdr3_nt: TGTGCCAGCAGTGGGGGGCAGAAGAACTTCTATGGCTACACCTTC
j_call: TRBJ1-2
d_call: .
clone_size: .
v_call: TRBV2

cdr3_aa: CASRGQGATQPQHF
cdr3_nt: TGTGCCAGTAGGGGACAGGGGGCCACTCAGCCCCAGCATTTT
j_call: TRBJ1-5
d_call: TRBD1
clone_size: .
v_call: TRBV19

cdr3_aa: CAWSVGSGYGYTF
cdr3_nt: TGTGCCTGGAGTGTGGGGAGTGGCTATGGCTACACCTTC
j_call: TRBJ1-2
d_call: .
clone_size: few
v_call: TRBV30

cdr3_aa: CASSEAWTGGQNEQYF
cdr3_nt: TGTGCCAGCAGTGAAGCTTGGACAGGGGGCCAGAACGAGCAGTACTTC
j_call: TRBJ2-7
d_call: TRBD1
clone_size: few
v_call: TRBV6-1

cdr3_aa: CASSPPSRGNTEAFF
cdr3_nt: TGTGCCAGCTCACCACCAAGTAGGGGGAACACTGAAGCTTTCTTT
j_call: TRBJ1-1
d_call: .
clone_size: once
v_call: TRBV18

cdr3_aa: CASSTTGTNYEQYF
cdr3_nt: TGTGCCAGTAGTACGACAGGGACAAACTACGAGCAGTACTTC
j_call: TRBJ2-7
d_call: TRBD1
clone_size: .
v_call: TRBV19

cdr3_aa: CASSSARGTEAFF
cdr3_nt: TGTGCCAGCAGCTCAGCTAGGGGCACTGAAGCTTTCTTT
j_call: TRBJ1-1
d_call: .
clone_size: many
v_call: TRBV7-2

cdr3_aa: CASSSPGTGTNTEAFF
cdr3_nt: TGTGCCAGCAGCTCCCCCGGGACAGGAACGAACACTGAAGCTTTCTTT
j_call: TRBJ1-1
d_call: TRBD1
clone_size: .
v_call: TRBV11-3

cdr3_aa: CASSLGSASYGYTF
cdr3_nt: TGTGCCAGCAGTTTAGGGAGCGCTAGCTATGGCTACACCTTC
j_call: TRBJ1-2
d_call: .
clone_size: .
v_call: TRBV28

cdr3_aa: CASRTIAGIHTGELFF
cdr3_nt: TGTGCCAGTAGGACGATAGCGGGGATACACACCGGGGAGCTGTTTTTT
j_call: TRBJ2-2
d_call: TRBD2
clone_size: .
v_call: TRBV19

cdr3_aa: CASSVDAGAQNSPLHF
cdr3_nt: TGTGCCAGCAGCGTAGATGCAGGGGCGCAAAATTCACCCCTCCACTTT
j_call: TRBJ1-6
d_call: .
clone_size: .
v_call: TRBV9

cdr3_aa: CASSQMGLAGSYNEQFF
cdr3_nt: TGCGCCAGCAGCCAAATGGGACTAGCGGGCTCCTACAATGAGCAGTTCTTC
j_call: TRBJ2-1
d_call: TRBD2
clone_size: once
v_call: TRBV4-1

cdr3_aa: CASSLGLHLNTGELFF
cdr3_nt: TGTGCCAGCAGCTTGGGACTACACCTCAATACCGGGGAGCTGTTTTTT
j_call: TRBJ2-2
d_call: .
clone_size: .
v_call: TRBV5-6

cdr3_aa: CASSPTSGGAGGETQYF
cdr3_nt: TGTGCCAGCAGTCCAACTAGCGGGGGGGCTGGAGGAGAGACCCAGTACTTC
j_call: TRBJ2-5
d_call: TRBD2
clone_size: .
v_call: TRBV6-2/TRBV6-3

cdr3_aa: CASSSQGVNGYTF
cdr3_nt: TGTGCCAGCTCATCCCAGGGGGTTAATGGCTACACCTTC
j_call: TRBJ1-2
d_call: TRBD1
clone_size: .
v_call: TRBV18

cdr3_aa: CASSSGVQLYGYTF
cdr3_nt: TGTGCCAGTAGCTCCGGGGTGCAGCTTTATGGCTACACCTTC
j_call: TRBJ1-2
d_call: .
clone_size: .
v_call: TRBV19

cdr3_aa: CASSPPLRDYNEQFF
cdr3_nt: TGTGCCAGCTCACCACCGCTCAGGGATTACAATGAGCAGTTCTTC
j_call: TRBJ2-1
d_call: .
clone_size: .
v_call: TRBV18

cdr3_aa: CAWSGEDTQYF
cdr3_nt: TGTGCCTGGAGTGGTGAGGATACGCAGTATTTT
j_call: TRBJ2-3
d_call: .
clone_size: .
v_call: TRBV30

cdr3_aa: CASSTGQATQYF
cdr3_nt: TGCGCCAGCAGCACGGGACAGGCGACGCAGTACTTC
j_call: TRBJ2-7
d_call: TRBD1
clone_size: .
v_call: TRBV5-1

cdr3_aa: CASSPYRDSPYEQYF
cdr3_nt: TGTGCCAGCTCACCATACCGGGACAGCCCCTACGAGCAGTACTTC
j_call: TRBJ2-7
d_call: TRBD1
clone_size: .
v_call: TRBV18

cdr3_aa: CASSLTYEQYF
cdr3_nt: TGTGCCAGCAGCCTTACCTACGAGCAGTACTTC
j_call: TRBJ2-7
d_call: .
clone_size: .
v_call: TRBV6-2/TRBV6-3

cdr3_aa: CASSLGQKQPQHF
cdr3_nt: TGTGCCAGCAGCTTGGGACAGAAGCAGCCCCAGCATTTT
j_call: TRBJ1-5
d_call: TRBD1
clone_size: few
v_call: TRBV7-9

cdr3_aa: CASSQIRGGSEQYF
cdr3_nt: TGTGCCAGCAGCCAGATTCGCGGGGGCAGCGAGCAGTACTTC
j_call: TRBJ2-7
d_call: .
clone_size: many
v_call: TRBV3-1/TRBV3-2

cdr3_aa: CASSSNRDRGYGYTF
cdr3_nt: TGTGCCAGCAGCTCCAACCGGGACAGGGGATATGGCTACACCTTC
j_call: TRBJ1-2
d_call: TRBD1
clone_size: .
v_call: TRBV11-1

cdr3_aa: CASIGFLTRNSPLHF
cdr3_nt: TGTGCCAGCATTGGGTTTCTTACGCGGAATTCACCCCTCCACTTT
j_call: TRBJ1-6
d_call: .
clone_size: .
v_call: TRBV6-5

cdr3_aa: CSVLRQQGSTEAFF
cdr3_nt: TGCAGCGTGCTGAGGCAACAGGGGAGCACTGAAGCTTTCTTT
j_call: TRBJ1-1
d_call: TRBD1
clone_size: .
v_call: TRBV29-1

cdr3_aa: CASSQGTSFGEQYF
cdr3_nt: TGTGCCAGCAGCCAGGGCACTAGCTTCGGCGAGCAGTACTTC
j_call: TRBJ2-7
d_call: .
clone_size: .
v_call: TRBV4-2

cdr3_aa: CASSLSAEYQETQYF
cdr3_nt: TGTGCCAGCAGCTTATCGGCGGAGTACCAAGAGACCCAGTACTTC
j_call: TRBJ2-5
d_call: .
clone_size: .
v_call: TRBV7-2

cdr3_aa: CASTKTGGGPTNTEAFF
cdr3_nt: TGTGCCAGCACTAAGACAGGGGGCGGCCCGACGAACACTGAAGCTTTCTTT
j_call: TRBJ1-1
d_call: TRBD1
clone_size: .
v_call: TRBV2

cdr3_aa: CATSRDPVMGGGAVTGELFF
cdr3_nt: TGTGCCACCAGCAGAGATCCGGTGATGGGCGGGGGGGCTGTCACCGGGGAGCTGTTTTTT
j_call: TRBJ2-2
d_call: TRBD2
clone_size: .
v_call: TRBV15

cdr3_aa: CSVLGDSSGNTIYF
cdr3_nt: TGCAGCGTTCTAGGGGACAGCTCTGGAAACACCATATATTTT
j_call: TRBJ1-3
d_call: TRBD1
clone_size: .
v_call: TRBV29-1

cdr3_aa: CASSQDLGQSYGYTF
cdr3_nt: TGTGCCAGCAGCCAAGATTTGGGGCAGAGCTATGGCTACACCTTC
j_call: TRBJ1-2
d_call: .
clone_size: once
v_call: TRBV3-1/TRBV3-2

cdr3_aa: CASSLRVGGANEQFF
cdr3_nt: TGTGCCAGCAGCCTTAGGGTTGGGGGGGCCAATGAGCAGTTCTTC
j_call: TRBJ2-1
d_call: .
clone_size: .
v_call: TRBV11-3

cdr3_aa: CASSLGLAGISEQYF
cdr3_nt: TGTGCCAGCAGCTTGGGACTAGCGGGGATCAGCGAGCAGTACTTC
j_call: TRBJ2-7
d_call: TRBD2
clone_size: few
v_call: TRBV11-2

cdr3_aa: CASRGTGVSYNEQFF
cdr3_nt: TGTGCCAGCAGAGGAACAGGGGTATCCTACAATGAGCAGTTCTTC
j_call: TRBJ2-1
d_call: TRBD1
clone_size: once
v_call: TRBV11-2

cdr3_aa: CASSRNWAKFGNTIYF
cdr3_nt: TGTGCCAGCAGCCGGAACTGGGCCAAATTCGGAAACACCATATATTTT
j_call: TRBJ1-3
d_call: .
clone_size: .
v_call: TRBV27

cdr3_aa: CASSPTGNAEAFF
cdr3_nt: TGTGCCAGCAGCCCGACGGGGAACGCTGAAGCTTTCTTT
j_call: TRBJ1-1
d_call: .
clone_size: .
v_call: TRBV13

cdr3_aa: CASSAPSGGSYEQYF
cdr3_nt: TGTGCCAGCAGCGCCCCTAGCGGGGGCTCCTACGAGCAGTACTTC
j_call: TRBJ2-7
d_call: TRBD2
clone_size: .
v_call: TRBV7-9

cdr3_aa: CASDPTGTDYGYTF
cdr3_nt: TGTGCCAGTGATCCCACCGGGACAGACTATGGCTACACCTTC
j_call: TRBJ1-2
d_call: TRBD1
clone_size: .
v_call: TRBV19

cdr3_aa: CASSFILANTGELFF
cdr3_nt: TGTGCCAGCAGCTTTATCCTTGCGAACACCGGGGAGCTGTTTTTT
j_call: TRBJ2-2
d_call: .
clone_size: .
v_call: TRBV7-2

cdr3_aa: CASSSGTGGNTIYF
cdr3_nt: TGTGCCAGCAGCTCGGGGACAGGGGGAAACACCATATATTTT
j_call: TRBJ1-3
d_call: TRBD1
clone_size: .
v_call: TRBV9

cdr3_aa: CASSPLGQANYGYTF
cdr3_nt: TGTGCCAGCTCACCATTGGGGCAGGCTAACTATGGCTACACCTTC
j_call: TRBJ1-2
d_call: .
clone_size: .
v_call: TRBV18

cdr3_aa: CASSLRGFYEQYF
cdr3_nt: TGTGCCAGCAGTTTAAGGGGTTTCTACGAGCAGTACTTC
j_call: TRBJ2-7
d_call: .
clone_size: .
v_call: TRBV12-3/TRBV12-4

cdr3_aa: CASSIGQSYGYTF
cdr3_nt: TGTGCCAGTAGTATTGGACAGAGCTATGGCTACACCTTC
j_call: TRBJ1-2
d_call: .
clone_size: .
v_call: TRBV19

cdr3_aa: CASSRVEADSEAFF
cdr3_nt: TGTGCCAGCAGCCGCGTGGAGGCGGATTCTGAAGCTTTCTTT
j_call: TRBJ1-1
d_call: .
clone_size: .
v_call: TRBV3-1/TRBV3-2

cdr3_aa: CASSYRLARGYEQYF
cdr3_nt: TGTGCCAGCAGTTACCGACTAGCACGAGGCTACGAGCAGTACTTC
j_call: TRBJ2-7
d_call: TRBD2
clone_size: once
v_call: TRBV6-2/TRBV6-3

cdr3_aa: CSAYPGVEQFF
cdr3_nt: TGCAGTGCTTACCCCGGGGTGGAGCAGTTCTTC
j_call: TRBJ2-1
d_call: .
clone_size: .
v_call: TRBV20-1

cdr3_aa: CASSGGPGQDYEQYF
cdr3_nt: TGTGCCAGCAGCGGCGGTCCGGGACAAGATTACGAGCAGTACTTC
j_call: TRBJ2-7
d_call: .
clone_size: .
v_call: TRBV9

cdr3_aa: CASSLPGQAPYGYTF
cdr3_nt: TGTGCCAGCAGCCTCCCAGGACAGGCACCGTATGGCTACACCTTC
j_call: TRBJ1-2
d_call: TRBD1
clone_size: .
v_call: TRBV3-1/TRBV3-2

cdr3_aa: CASEIGLYTDTQYF
cdr3_nt: TGCGCCAGCGAGATTGGGCTATACACAGATACGCAGTATTTT
j_call: TRBJ2-3
d_call: .
clone_size: once
v_call: TRBV5-1

cdr3_aa: CASSQDHSGGADTQYF
cdr3_nt: TGTGCCAGCAGCCAAGATCATAGCGGGGGGGCAGATACGCAGTATTTT
j_call: TRBJ2-3
d_call: TRBD2
clone_size: few
v_call: TRBV4-2

cdr3_aa: CASSLGGNLQETQYF
cdr3_nt: TGTGCCAGCAGCTTAGGAGGAAATCTACAAGAGACCCAGTACTTC
j_call: TRBJ2-5
d_call: .
clone_size: .
v_call: TRBV7-2

cdr3_aa: CASRQDRVSAEAFF
cdr3_nt: TGTGCCAGCAGGCAGGACAGGGTATCGGCTGAAGCTTTCTTT
j_call: TRBJ1-1
d_call: TRBD1
clone_size: .
v_call: TRBV27

cdr3_aa: CASSSYLLAARTDTQYF
cdr3_nt: TGTGCCAGCAGCTCATACTTATTAGCGGCCCGCACAGATACGCAGTATTTT
j_call: TRBJ2-3
d_call: .
clone_size: .
v_call: TRBV5-4

cdr3_aa: CASSTTGANEKLFF
cdr3_nt: TGTGCCAGCAGTACGACAGGGGCTAATGAAAAACTGTTTTTT
j_call: TRBJ1-4
d_call: TRBD1
clone_size: .
v_call: TRBV27